A selection of T cell receptor beta chains follows, all from one sample in a study of blood T cell repertoires in COVID-19. Measured with immunoSEQ multiplex PCR; TCRdb has only the in-frame clones, and not every one. This table holds 40,000 or so clones, approximately 83% found once. The sample was peripheral blood. Receptors originate from a man aged 40-50 years with active COVID-19. CDR3s include the opening cysteine and the closing phenylalanine or tryptophan. A D gene is named only where the DNA matches it firmly. Not every row has a clone size; where given, it reads once, few, many or a size class.

cdr3_aa | cdr3_nt | v_call | d_call | clone_size | j_call
CASSPRQGANEKLFF | TGTGCCAGCAGTCCTAGACAGGGGGCTAATGAAAAACTGTTTTTT | TRBV28 | TRBD1 | NA | TRBJ1-4
CASSPIGGAGETQYF | TGTGCCAGCAGCCCAATCGGGGGGGCTGGGGAGACCCAGTACTTC | TRBV7-3 | TRBD2 | NA | TRBJ2-5
CASQQGAGTEAFF | TGTGCCAGCCAGCAGGGGGCAGGGACTGAAGCTTTCTTT | TRBV6-5 | TRBD1 | NA | TRBJ1-1
CSASAGDYNQETQYF | TGCAGTGCTAGTGCGGGGGACTACAACCAAGAGACCCAGTACTTC | TRBV20-1 | TRBD2 | NA | TRBJ2-5
CASSPSQANNEQFF | TGTGCCAGCTCACCAAGTCAGGCCAACAATGAGCAGTTCTTC | TRBV18 | NA | once | TRBJ2-1
CASSPLTGASGNEQFF | TGTGCCAGCTCACCACTGACAGGAGCCTCGGGCAATGAGCAGTTCTTC | TRBV18 | NA | NA | TRBJ2-1
CASSDEGTGGSYEQYF | TGTGCCAGCAGTGACGAAGGGACAGGGGGATCCTACGAGCAGTACTTC | TRBV6-1 | TRBD1 | NA | TRBJ2-7
CASPTPGDWEKLFF | TGTGCCAGTCCTACACCGGGGGATTGGGAAAAACTGTTTTTT | TRBV27 | NA | NA | TRBJ1-4
CAIRDRVATDTQYF | TGTGCCATCCGGGACAGGGTTGCCACAGATACGCAGTATTTT | TRBV28 | TRBD1 | NA | TRBJ2-3
CASSLASTDTQYF | TGTGCCAGCAGTTTAGCCTCCACAGATACGCAGTATTTT | TRBV12-3/TRBV12-4 | NA | NA | TRBJ2-3
CASSPAGYEQYF | TGTGCCAGCAGTCCCGCAGGCTACGAGCAGTACTTC | TRBV12-3/TRBV12-4 | NA | NA | TRBJ2-7
CASSHLRGGIDNQPQHF | TGCGCCAGCAGCCACCTCCGGGGAGGAATTGACAATCAGCCCCAGCATTTT | TRBV4-1 | NA | NA | TRBJ1-5
CASSLSLAYEQYF | TGTGCCAGCAGTTTATCGCTAGCCTACGAGCAGTACTTC | TRBV27 | NA | NA | TRBJ2-7
CASRTTTGDYGYTF | TGTGCCAGCCGCACCACGACAGGGGACTATGGCTACACCTTC | TRBV27 | TRBD1 | NA | TRBJ1-2
CASSLAVRGTYEQYF | TGTGCCAGCAGTTTAGCGGTCAGGGGAACCTACGAGCAGTACTTC | TRBV28 | NA | NA | TRBJ2-7
CASSRNTANTEAFF | TGTGCCAGTAGCCGTAATACAGCGAACACTGAAGCTTTCTTT | TRBV19 | NA | NA | TRBJ1-1
CASSSGGGGQSNEKLFF | TGTGCCAGCAGCTCAGGGGGCGGAGGACAGTCCAATGAAAAACTGTTTTTT | TRBV28 | TRBD1 | NA | TRBJ1-4
CASSARQGVSTGELFF | TGCGCCAGCAGCGCTAGACAGGGGGTGAGCACCGGGGAGCTGTTTTTT | TRBV5-1 | TRBD1 | NA | TRBJ2-2
CASKRSGNLNTEAFF | TGTGCCAGCAAAAGATCGGGAAACCTAAACACTGAAGCTTTCTTT | TRBV6-5 | NA | NA | TRBJ1-1
CATSDRTGGEKLFF | TGTGCCACCAGTGACAGGACAGGCGGTGAAAAACTGTTTTTT | TRBV24-1 | TRBD1 | NA | TRBJ1-4
CASSSLLAGGAEQYF | TGTGCCAGCAGTTCATTACTAGCGGGAGGTGCCGAGCAGTACTTC | TRBV28 | TRBD2 | NA | TRBJ2-7
CASSLDRAGGAREQFF | TGCGCCAGCAGCTTGGACCGAGCGGGAGGGGCTCGGGAGCAGTTCTTC | TRBV5-1 | TRBD2 | NA | TRBJ2-1
CASSPLGQNTGELFF | TGTGCCAGCAGTCCCCTCGGACAGAACACCGGGGAGCTGTTTTTT | TRBV25-1 | NA | few | TRBJ2-2
CASSVGTGGYQPQHF | TGTGCCAGCAGCGTAGGGACAGGGGGCTATCAGCCCCAGCATTTT | TRBV9 | TRBD1 | NA | TRBJ1-5
CASSIVGGNGELFF | TGTGCCAGTAGTATAGTAGGGGGCAACGGGGAGCTGTTTTTT | TRBV19 | TRBD1 | NA | TRBJ2-2
CASLGTEPNYGYTF | TGTGCCAGCCTGGGGACAGAGCCTAACTATGGCTACACCTTC | TRBV6-5 | TRBD1 | NA | TRBJ1-2
CASSVGSGSGGYEQYF | TGTGCCAGCAGCGTAGGATCAGGGTCCGGGGGTTACGAGCAGTACTTC | TRBV9 | NA | NA | TRBJ2-7
CASSRGQGGTEAFF | TGTGCCAGCAGTCGGGGACAGGGCGGGACTGAAGCTTTCTTT | TRBV6-4 | TRBD1 | NA | TRBJ1-1
CASSFIGVDGYTF | TGTGCCAGCAGCTTCATCGGAGTGGATGGCTACACCTTC | TRBV7-9 | NA | NA | TRBJ1-2
CSVSPGQGREQFF | TGCAGCGTGAGTCCGGGACAGGGGCGGGAGCAGTTCTTC | TRBV29-1 | TRBD1 | few | TRBJ2-1
CASSDSGTRYTGELFF | TGTGCCAGCAGCGATTCCGGGACTAGGTATACCGGGGAGCTGTTTTTT | TRBV7-6 | TRBD2 | NA | TRBJ2-2
CASSVTGTGRNQPQHF | TGTGCCAGTAGTGTGACCGGGACAGGGCGGAATCAGCCCCAGCATTTT | TRBV19 | TRBD1 | NA | TRBJ1-5
CSVRQLMNTEAFF | TGCAGCGTACGACAGTTAATGAACACTGAAGCTTTCTTT | TRBV29-1 | NA | NA | TRBJ1-1
CASSQGNRDNEKLFF | TGCGCCAGCAGCCAAGGGAACAGAGATAATGAAAAACTGTTTTTT | TRBV4-1 | NA | NA | TRBJ1-4
CASSSRASWGGDEQFF | TGTGCCAGCAGTTCTAGGGCCTCATGGGGGGGGGATGAGCAGTTCTTC | TRBV27 | TRBD2 | NA | TRBJ2-1
CASSFRRGNEQFF | TGTGCCAGCAGCTTCAGAAGAGGCAATGAGCAGTTCTTC | TRBV7-3 | NA | NA | TRBJ2-1
CASTPPPPLVAEAPYEQYF | TGCGCCAGCACACCTCCGCCCCCCTTGGTAGCGGAGGCCCCCTACGAGCAGTACTTC | TRBV23-1 | NA | once | TRBJ2-7